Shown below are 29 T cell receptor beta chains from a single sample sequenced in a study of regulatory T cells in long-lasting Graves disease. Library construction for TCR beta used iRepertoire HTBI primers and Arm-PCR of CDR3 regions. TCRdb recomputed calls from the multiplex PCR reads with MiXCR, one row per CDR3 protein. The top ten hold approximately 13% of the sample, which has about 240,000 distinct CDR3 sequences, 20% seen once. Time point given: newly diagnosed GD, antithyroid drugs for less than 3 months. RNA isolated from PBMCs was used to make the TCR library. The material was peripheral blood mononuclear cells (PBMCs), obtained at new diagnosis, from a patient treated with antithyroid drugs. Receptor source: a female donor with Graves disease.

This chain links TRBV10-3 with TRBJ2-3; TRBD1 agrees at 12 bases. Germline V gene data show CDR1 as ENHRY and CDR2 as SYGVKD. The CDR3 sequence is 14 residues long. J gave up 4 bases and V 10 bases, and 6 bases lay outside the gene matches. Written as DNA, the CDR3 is TGTGCCACCCAAGGGACAGGGGGCCCAGATACGCAGTATTTT. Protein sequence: CATQGTGGPDTQYF.

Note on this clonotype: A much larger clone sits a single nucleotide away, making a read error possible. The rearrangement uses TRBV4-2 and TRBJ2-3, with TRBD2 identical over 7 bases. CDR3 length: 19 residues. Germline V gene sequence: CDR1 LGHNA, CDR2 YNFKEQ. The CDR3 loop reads CAGSQTSTSEQGGTDTQYF. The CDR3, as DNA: TGTGCCGGCAGCCAAACATCCACTAGCGAGCAAGGGGGCACAGATACGCAGTATTTT.

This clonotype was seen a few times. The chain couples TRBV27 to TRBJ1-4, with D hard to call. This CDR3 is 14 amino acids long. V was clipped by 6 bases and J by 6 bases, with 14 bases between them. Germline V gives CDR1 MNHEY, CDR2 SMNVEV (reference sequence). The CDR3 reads CASRVAGSYEKLFF. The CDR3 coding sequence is TGTGCCAGCAGAGTTGCGGGCTCCTATGAAAAACTGTTTTTT.

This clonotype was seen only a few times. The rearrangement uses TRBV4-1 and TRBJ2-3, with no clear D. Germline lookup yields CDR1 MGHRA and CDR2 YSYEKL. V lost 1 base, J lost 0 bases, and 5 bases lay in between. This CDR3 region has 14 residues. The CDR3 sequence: CASSQVDSTDTQYF. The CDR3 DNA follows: TGCGCCAGCAGCCAAGTAGACAGCACAGATACGCAGTATTTT.

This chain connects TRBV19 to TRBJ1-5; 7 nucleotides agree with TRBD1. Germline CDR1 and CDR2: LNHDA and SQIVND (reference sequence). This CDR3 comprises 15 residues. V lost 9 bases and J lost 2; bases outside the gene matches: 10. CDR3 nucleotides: TGTGCCAGCCAGCCGCTCACAGGGGGCAATCAGCCCCAGCATTTT. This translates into CASQPLTGGNQPQHF.

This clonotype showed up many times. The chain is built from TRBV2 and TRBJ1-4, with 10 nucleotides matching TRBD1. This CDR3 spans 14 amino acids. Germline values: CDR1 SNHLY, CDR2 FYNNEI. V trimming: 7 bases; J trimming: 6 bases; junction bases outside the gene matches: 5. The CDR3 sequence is CASKGGQGDEKLFF. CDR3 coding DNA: TGTGCCAGCAAGGGAGGACAGGGGGATGAAAAACTGTTTTTT.

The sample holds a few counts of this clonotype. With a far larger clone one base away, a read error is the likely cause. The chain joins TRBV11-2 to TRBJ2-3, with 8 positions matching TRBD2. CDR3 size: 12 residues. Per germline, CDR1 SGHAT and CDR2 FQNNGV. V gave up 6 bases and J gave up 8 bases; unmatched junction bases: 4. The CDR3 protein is CASSLGGGTQYF. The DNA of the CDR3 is TGTGCCAGCAGTCTCGGGGGGGGTACGCAGTATTTT.

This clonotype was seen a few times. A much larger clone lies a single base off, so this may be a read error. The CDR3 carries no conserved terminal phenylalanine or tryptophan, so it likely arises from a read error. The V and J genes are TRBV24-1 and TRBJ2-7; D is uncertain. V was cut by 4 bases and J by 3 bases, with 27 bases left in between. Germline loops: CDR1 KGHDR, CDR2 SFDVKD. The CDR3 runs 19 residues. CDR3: CATSDLVSGSLKRSYEQYL. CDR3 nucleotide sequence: TGTGCCACCAGTGACCTGGTCTCGGGTAGTCTGAAACGGAGCTACGAGCAGTACTTA.

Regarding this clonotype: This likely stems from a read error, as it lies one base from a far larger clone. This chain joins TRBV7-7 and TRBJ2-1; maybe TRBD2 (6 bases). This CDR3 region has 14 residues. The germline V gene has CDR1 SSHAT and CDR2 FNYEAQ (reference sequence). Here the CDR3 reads CASSPLGGYNQQFF. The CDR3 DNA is TGTGCCAGCAGCCCTCTCGGAGGGTACAATCAGCAGTTCTTC.

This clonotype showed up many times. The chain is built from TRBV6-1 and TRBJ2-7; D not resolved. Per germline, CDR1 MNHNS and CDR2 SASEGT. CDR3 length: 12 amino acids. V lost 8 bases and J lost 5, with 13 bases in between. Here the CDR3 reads CASAFSRDEQYF. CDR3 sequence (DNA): TGTGCCAGCGCGTTCTCTCGCGACGAGCAGTACTTC.

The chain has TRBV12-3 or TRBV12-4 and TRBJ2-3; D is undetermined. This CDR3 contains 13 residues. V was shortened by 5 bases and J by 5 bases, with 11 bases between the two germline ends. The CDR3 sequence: CASSITTEDTQYF. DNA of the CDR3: TGTGCCAGCAGTATCACGACCGAAGATACGCAGTATTTT.

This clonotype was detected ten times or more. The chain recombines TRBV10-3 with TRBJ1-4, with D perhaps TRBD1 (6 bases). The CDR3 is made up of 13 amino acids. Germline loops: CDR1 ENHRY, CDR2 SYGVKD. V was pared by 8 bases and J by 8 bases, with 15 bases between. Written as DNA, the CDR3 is TGTGCCATCGGAGGGGGGTCTGGGGAAAAACTGTTTTTT. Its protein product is CAIGGGSGEKLFF.

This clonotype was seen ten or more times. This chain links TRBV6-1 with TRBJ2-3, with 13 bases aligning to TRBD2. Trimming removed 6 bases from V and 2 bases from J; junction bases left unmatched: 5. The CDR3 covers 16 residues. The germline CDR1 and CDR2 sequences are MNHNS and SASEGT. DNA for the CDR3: TGTGCCAGCAGCCGCGGGACTAGCGGGAACACAGATACGCAGTATTTT. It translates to CASSRGTSGNTDTQYF.

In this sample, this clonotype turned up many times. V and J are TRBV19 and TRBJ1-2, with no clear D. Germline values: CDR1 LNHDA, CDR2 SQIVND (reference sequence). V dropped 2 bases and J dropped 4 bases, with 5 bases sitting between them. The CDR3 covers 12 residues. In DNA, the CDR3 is TGTGCCAGTAGTATACTCTCCTATGGCTACACCTTC. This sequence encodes CASSILSYGYTF.

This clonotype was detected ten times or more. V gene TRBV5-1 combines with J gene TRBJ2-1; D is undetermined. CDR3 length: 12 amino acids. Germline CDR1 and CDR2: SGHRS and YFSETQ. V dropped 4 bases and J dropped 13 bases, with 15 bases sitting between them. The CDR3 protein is CASSNGVGRQFF. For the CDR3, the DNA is TGCGCCAGCAGCAATGGTGTAGGGCGTCAGTTCTTC.

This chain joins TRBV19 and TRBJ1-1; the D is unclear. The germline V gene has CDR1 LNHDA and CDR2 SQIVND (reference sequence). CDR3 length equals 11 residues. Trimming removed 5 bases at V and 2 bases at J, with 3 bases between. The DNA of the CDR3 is TGTGCCAGTAGTTCTAACACTGAAGCTTTCTTT. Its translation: CASSSNTEAFF.

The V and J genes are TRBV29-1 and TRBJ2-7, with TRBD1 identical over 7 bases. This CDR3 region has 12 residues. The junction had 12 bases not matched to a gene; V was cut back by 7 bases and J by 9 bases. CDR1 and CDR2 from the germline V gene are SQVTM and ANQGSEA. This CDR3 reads CSGRDRQLRQYF. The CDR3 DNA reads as TGCAGCGGCCGGGACAGACAGTTAAGGCAGTACTTC.

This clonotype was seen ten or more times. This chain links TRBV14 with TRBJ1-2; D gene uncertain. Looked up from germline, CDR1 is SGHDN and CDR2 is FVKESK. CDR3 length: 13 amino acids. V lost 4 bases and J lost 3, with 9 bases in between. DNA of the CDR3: TGTGCCAGCAGCCCCCAGGATGACTATGGCTACACCTTC. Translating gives CASSPQDDYGYTF.

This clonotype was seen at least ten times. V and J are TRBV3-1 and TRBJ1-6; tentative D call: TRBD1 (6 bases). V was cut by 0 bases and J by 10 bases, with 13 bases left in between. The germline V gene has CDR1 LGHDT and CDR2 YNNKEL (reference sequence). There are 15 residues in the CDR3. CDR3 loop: CASSQDLGALSPLHF. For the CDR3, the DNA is TGTGCCAGCAGCCAAGATCTGGGGGCCTTATCACCCCTCCACTTT.

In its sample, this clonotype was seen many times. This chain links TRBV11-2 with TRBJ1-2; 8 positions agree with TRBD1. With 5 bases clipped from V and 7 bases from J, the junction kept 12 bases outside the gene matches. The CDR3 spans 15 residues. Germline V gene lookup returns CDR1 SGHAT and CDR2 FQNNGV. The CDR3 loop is CASSRGQGRTGGYTF. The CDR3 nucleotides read TGTGCCAGCAGCAGAGGACAGGGACGAACGGGTGGCTACACCTTC.

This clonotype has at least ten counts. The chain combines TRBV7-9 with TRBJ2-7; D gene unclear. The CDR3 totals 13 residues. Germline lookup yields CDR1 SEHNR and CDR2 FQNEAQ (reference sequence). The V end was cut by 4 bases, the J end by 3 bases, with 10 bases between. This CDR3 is CASSYNMNYEQYF. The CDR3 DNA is TGTGCCAGCAGCTATAACATGAACTACGAGCAGTACTTC.

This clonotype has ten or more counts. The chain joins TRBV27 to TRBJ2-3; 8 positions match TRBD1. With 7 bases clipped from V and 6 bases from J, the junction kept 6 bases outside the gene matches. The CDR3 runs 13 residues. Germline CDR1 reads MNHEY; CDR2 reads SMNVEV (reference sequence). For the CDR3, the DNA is TGTGCCAGCAAGACAGGGGCGAGGGATACGCAGTATTTT. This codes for CASKTGARDTQYF.

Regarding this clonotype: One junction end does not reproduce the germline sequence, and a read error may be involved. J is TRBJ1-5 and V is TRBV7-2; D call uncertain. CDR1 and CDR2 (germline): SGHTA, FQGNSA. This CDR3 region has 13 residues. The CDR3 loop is CANSLDGNQPQHF. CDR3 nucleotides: TGTGCCAACAGCTTAGACGGGAATCAGCCCCAGCATTTT. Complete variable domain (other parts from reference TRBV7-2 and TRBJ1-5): GAGVSQSPSNKVTEKGKDVELRCDPISGHTALYWYRQSLGQGLEFLIYFQGNSAPDKSGLPSDRFSAERTGGSVSTLTIQRTQQEDSAVYLCANSLDGNQPQHFGDGTRLSIL.

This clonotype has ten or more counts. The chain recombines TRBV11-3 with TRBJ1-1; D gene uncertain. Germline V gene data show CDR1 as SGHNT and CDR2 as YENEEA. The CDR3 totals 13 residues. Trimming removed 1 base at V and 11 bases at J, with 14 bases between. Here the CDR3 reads CASSLVVSQEAFF. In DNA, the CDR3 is TGTGCCAGCAGCTTAGTAGTGTCTCAGGAGGCTTTCTTT. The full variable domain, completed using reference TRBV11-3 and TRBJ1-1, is EAGVVQSPRYKIIEKKQPVAFWCNPISGHNTLYWYLQNLGQGPELLIRYENEEAVDDSQLPKDRFSAERLKGVDSTLKIQPAELGDSAVYLCASSLVVSQEAFFGQGTRLTVV.

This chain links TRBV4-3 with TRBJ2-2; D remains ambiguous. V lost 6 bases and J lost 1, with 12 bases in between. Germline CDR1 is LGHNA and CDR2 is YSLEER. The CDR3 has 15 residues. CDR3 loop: CASSIMERNTGELFF. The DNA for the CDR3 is TGCGCCAGCAGTATAATGGAGAGGAACACCGGGGAGCTGTTTTTT.

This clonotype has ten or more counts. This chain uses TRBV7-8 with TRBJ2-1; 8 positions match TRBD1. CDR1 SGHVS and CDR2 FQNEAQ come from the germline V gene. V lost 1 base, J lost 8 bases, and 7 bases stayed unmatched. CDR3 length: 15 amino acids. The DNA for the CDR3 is TGTGCCAGCAGCTTAGGGACAGGGTTATGGCATGAGCAGTTCTTC. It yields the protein CASSLGTGLWHEQFF.

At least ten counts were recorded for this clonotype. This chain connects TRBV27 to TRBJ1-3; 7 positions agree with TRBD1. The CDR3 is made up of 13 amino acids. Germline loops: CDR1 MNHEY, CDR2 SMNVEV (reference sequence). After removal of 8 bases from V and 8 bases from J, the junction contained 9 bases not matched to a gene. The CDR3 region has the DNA TGTGCCAGCGCCTCACAGGGGTCGGACACCATATATTTT. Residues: CASASQGSDTIYF.

CDR3 nucleotides: TGTGCCAGCAGGAGGGGGGACAGGGGGGCTCCCTACGAGCAGTACTTC. Amino acids: CASRRGDRGAPYEQYF. The chain has TRBV7-6 and TRBJ2-7, with 11 bases that match TRBD1. V trimming: 6 bases; J trimming: 2 bases; junction bases outside the gene matches: 9. Germline V lookup: CDR1 SGHVS, CDR2 FNYEAQ. This CDR3 has 16 residues.

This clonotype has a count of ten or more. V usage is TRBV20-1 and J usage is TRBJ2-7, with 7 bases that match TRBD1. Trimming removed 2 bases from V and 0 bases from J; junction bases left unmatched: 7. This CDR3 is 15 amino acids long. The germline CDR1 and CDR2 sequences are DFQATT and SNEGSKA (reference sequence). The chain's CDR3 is CSARTAGGPSYEQYF. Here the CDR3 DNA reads TGCAGTGCTAGAACCGCAGGGGGACCCTCCTACGAGCAGTACTTC.